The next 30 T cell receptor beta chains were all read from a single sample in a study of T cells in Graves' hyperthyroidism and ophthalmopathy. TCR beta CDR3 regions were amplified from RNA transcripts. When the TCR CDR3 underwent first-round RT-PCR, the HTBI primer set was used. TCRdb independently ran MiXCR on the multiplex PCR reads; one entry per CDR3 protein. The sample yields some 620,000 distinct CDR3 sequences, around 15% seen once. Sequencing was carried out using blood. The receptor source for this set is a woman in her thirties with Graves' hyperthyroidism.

CDR3 in DNA: TGTGCCAGCAGTTTATTCACAGGGGGAAATGAAAAACTGTTTTTT. Its translation is CASSLFTGGNEKLFF. The chain carries TRBV27 and TRBJ1-4; 8 nucleotides line up with TRBD1. The CDR3 has 15 residues. Germline values: CDR1 MNHEY, CDR2 SMNVEV (reference sequence). V shed 1 base, J shed 5 bases, and the junction held 3 bases outside the gene matches.

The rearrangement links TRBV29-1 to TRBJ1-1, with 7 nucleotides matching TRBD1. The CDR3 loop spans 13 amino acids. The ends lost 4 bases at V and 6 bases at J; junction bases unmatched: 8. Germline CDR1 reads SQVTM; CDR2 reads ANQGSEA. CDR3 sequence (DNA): TGCAGCGTTGGAGCAACGGGACAGCCTGAAGCTTTCTTT. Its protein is CSVGATGQPEAFF.

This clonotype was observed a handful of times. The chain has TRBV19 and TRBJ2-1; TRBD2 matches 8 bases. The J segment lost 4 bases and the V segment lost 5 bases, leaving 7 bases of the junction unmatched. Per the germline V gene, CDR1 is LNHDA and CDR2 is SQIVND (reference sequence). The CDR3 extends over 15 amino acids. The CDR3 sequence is CASSRSGDLYNEQFF. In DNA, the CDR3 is TGTGCCAGTAGTCGTAGCGGGGACTTGTACAATGAGCAGTTCTTC.

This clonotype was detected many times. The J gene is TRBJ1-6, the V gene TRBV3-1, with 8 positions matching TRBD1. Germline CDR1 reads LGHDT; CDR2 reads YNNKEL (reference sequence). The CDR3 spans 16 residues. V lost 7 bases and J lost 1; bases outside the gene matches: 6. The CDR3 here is CASTLDRGSYNSPLHF. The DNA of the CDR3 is TGTGCCAGCACCCTCGACAGGGGATCCTATAATTCACCCCTCCACTTT.

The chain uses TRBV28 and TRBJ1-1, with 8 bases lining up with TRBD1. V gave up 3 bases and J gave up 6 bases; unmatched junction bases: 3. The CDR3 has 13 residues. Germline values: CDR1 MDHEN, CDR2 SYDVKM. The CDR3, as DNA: TGTGCCAGCAGTTTCGGGACAGGAGCTGAAGCTTTCTTT. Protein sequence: CASSFGTGAEAFF.

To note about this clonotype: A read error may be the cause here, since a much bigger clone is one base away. The CDR3 DNA reads TGTGCCAGCAGTTACGGGCAGGGACGGGTATACAATGGGCAGTTCTTC. This codes for CASSYGQGRVYNGQFF. V gene TRBV6-5 combines with J gene TRBJ2-1; D might be TRBD1 or TRBD2, each matching 5 bases. Germline V CDR1 and CDR2: MNHEY, SVGAGI. This CDR3 is 16 amino acids long.

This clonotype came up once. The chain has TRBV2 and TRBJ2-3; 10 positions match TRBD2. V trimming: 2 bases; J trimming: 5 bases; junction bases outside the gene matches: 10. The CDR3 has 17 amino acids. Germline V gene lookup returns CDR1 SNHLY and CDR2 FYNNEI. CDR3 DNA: TGTGCCAGCAGTGAAACAACTCTAGCGGGAGTAAAAGATACGCAGTATTTT. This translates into CASSETTLAGVKDTQYF.

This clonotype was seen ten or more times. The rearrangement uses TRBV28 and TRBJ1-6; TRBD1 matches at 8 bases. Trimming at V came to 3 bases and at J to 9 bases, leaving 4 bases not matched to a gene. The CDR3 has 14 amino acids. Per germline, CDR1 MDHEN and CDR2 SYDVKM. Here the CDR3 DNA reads TGTGCCAGCAGTTTCAGGGGGCTCCGTTCACCCCTCCACTTT. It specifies CASSFRGLRSPLHF.

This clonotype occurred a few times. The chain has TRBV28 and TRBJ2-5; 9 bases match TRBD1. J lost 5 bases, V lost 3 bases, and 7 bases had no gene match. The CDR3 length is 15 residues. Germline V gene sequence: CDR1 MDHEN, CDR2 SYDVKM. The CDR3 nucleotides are TGTGCCAGCAGTTTTCGGGACAGGGTCCGGGAGACCCAGTACTTC. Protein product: CASSFRDRVRETQYF.

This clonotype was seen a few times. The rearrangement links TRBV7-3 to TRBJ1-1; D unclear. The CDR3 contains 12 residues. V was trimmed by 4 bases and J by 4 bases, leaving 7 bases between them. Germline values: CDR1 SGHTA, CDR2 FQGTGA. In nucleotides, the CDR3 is TGTGCCAGCAGCTCAAGTAGCACTGAAGCTTTCTTT. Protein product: CASSSSSTEAFF.

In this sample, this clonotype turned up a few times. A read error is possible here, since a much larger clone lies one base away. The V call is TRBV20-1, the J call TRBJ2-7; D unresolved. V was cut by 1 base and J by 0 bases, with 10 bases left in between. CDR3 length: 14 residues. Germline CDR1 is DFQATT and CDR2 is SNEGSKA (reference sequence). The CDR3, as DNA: TGCAGTGCTAGAGGTGACCGTACCTCCTACGAGCAGTACTTC. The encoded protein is CSARGDRTSYEQYF.

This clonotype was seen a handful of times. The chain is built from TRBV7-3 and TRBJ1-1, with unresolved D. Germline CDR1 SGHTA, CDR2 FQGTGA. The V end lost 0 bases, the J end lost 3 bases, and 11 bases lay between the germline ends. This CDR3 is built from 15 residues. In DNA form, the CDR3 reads TGTGCCAGCAGCTTAACGTTAATGAGGGACACTGAAGCTTTCTTT. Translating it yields CASSLTLMRDTEAFF.

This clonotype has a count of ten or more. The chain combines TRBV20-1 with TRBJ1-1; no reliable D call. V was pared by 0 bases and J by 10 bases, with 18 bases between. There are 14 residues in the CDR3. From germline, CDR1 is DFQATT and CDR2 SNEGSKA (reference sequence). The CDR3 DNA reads TGCAGTGCTAGAGAAGGATCCAGAGGGAGCGTAGCTTTCTTT. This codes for CSAREGSRGSVAFF.

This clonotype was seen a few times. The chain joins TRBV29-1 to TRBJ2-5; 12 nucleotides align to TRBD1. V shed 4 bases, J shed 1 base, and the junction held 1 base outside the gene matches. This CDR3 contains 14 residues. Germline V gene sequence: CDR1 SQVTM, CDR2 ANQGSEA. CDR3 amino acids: CSVGGQGAQETQYF. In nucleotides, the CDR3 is TGCAGCGTTGGGGGACAGGGGGCCCAAGAGACCCAGTACTTC.

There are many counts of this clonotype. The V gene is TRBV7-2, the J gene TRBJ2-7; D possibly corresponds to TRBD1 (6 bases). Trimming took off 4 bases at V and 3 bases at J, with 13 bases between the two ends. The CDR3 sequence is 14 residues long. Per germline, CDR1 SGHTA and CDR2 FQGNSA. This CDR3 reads CASSSLGGDYEQYF. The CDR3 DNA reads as TGTGCCAGCAGCTCCTTAGGGGGAGACTACGAGCAGTACTTC.

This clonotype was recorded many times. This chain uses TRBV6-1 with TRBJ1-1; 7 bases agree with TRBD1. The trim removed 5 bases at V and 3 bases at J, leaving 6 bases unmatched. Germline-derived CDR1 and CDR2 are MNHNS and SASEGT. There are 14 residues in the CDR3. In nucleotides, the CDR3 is TGTGCCAGCAGTTTACAGGGGAAGGACACTGAAGCTTTCTTT. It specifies CASSLQGKDTEAFF.

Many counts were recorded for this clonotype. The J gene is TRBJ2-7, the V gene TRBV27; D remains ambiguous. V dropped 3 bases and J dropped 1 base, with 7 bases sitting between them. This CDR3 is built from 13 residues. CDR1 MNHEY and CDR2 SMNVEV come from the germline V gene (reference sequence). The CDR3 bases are TGTGCCAGCAGTTTGAGACATTCCTACGAGCAGTACTTC. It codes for CASSLRHSYEQYF.

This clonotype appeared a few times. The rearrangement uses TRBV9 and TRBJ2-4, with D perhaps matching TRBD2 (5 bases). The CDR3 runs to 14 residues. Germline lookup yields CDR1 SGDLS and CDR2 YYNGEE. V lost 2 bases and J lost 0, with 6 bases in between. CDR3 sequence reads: CASSVSGAKNIQYF. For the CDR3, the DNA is TGTGCCAGCAGCGTGAGCGGAGCCAAAAACATTCAGTACTTC.

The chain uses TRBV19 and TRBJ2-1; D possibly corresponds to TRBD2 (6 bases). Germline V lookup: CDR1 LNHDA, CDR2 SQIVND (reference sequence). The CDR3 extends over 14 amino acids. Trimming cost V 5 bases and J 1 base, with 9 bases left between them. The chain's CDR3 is CASSVADSYNEQFF. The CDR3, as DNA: TGTGCCAGTAGTGTAGCGGATTCCTACAATGAGCAGTTCTTC.

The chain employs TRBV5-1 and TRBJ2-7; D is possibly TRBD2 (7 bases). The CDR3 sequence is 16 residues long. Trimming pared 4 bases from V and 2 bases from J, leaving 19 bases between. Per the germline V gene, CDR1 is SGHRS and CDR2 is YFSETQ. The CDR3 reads CASSPSPGEGAYEQYF. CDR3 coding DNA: TGCGCCAGCAGCCCGTCCCCAGGGGAGGGGGCCTACGAGCAGTACTTC.

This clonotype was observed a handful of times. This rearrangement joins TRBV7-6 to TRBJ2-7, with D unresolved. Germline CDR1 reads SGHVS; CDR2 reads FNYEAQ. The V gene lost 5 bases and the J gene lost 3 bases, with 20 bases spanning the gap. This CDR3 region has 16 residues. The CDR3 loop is CASSQDPTPPLYEQYF. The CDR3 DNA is TGTGCCAGCAGCCAGGACCCCACTCCCCCTCTCTACGAGCAGTACTTC. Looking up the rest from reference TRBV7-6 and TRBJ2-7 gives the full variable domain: GAGVSQSPRYKVTKRGQDVALRCDPISGHVSLYWYRQALGQGPEFLTYFNYEAQQDKSGLPNDRFSAERPEGSISTLTIQRTEQRDSAMYRCASSQDPTPPLYEQYFGPGTRLTVT.

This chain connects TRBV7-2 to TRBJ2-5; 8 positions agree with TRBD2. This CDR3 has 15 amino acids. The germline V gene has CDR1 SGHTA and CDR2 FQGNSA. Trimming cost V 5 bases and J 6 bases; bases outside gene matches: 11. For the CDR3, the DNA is TGTGCCAGCAGCCCGCGCTCCGGGGGGGAGAAGACCCAGTACTTC. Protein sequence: CASSPRSGGEKTQYF.

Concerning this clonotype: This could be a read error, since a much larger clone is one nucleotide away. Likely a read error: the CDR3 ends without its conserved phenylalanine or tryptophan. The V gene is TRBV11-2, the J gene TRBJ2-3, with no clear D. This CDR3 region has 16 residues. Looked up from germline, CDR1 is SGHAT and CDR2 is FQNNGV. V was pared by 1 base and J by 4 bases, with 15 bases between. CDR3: CASSLGLIQFPDTQYL. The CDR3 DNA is TGTGCCAGCAGCTTAGGACTCATACAGTTTCCAGATACGCAGTATCTT.

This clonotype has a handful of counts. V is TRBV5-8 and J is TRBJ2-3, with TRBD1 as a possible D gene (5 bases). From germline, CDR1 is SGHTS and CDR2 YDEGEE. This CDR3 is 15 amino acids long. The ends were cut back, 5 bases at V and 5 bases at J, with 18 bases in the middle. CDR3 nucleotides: TGTGCCAGCAGTCTTACTGACAGAAGGGGAGATACGCAGTATTTT. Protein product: CASSLTDRRGDTQYF.

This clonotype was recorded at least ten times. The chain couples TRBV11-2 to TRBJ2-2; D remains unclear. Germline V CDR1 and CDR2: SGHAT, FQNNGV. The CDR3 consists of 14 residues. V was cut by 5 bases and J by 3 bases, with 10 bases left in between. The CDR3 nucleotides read TGTGCCAGCAGCGGCCCAGCGTACACCGGGGAGCTGTTTTTT. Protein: CASSGPAYTGELFF.

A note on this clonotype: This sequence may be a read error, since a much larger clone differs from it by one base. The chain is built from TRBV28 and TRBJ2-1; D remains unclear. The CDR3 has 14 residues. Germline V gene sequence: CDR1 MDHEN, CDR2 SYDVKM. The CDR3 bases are TGTGTCAGCAGTTTACCCTCCTCCTACAATGAGCAGTTCTTC. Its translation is CVSSLPSSYNEQFF.

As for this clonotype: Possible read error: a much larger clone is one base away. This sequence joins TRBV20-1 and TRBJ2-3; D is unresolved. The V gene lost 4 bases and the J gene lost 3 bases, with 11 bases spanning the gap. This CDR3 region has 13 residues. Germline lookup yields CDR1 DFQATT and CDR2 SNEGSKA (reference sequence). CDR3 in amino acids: CSAIQPRTDTQYF. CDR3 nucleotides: TGCAGTGCTATACAGCCTAGAACAGATACGCAGTATTTT.

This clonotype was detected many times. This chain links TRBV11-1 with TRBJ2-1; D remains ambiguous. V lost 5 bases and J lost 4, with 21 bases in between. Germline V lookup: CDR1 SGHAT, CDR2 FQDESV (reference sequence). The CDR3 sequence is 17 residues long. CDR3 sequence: CASSADAVAAWYNEQFF. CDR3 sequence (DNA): TGTGCCAGCAGCGCGGACGCAGTAGCCGCTTGGTACAATGAGCAGTTCTTC.

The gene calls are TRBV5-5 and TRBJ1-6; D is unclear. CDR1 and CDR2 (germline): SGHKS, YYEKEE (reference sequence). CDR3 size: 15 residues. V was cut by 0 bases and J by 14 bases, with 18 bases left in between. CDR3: CASSLGTAELRTLHF. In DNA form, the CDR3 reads TGTGCCAGCAGCTTGGGGACGGCGGAGCTGAGGACCCTCCACTTT.

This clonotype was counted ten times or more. The CDR3 DNA reads as TGTGCCAGCAGTCCCGCCGCTACTAGCGGGGCCACAGATACGCAGTATTTT. Translated: CASSPAATSGATDTQYF. The rearrangement joins TRBV7-9 to TRBJ2-3; the match to TRBD2 covers 10 bases. J lost 2 bases, V lost 6 bases, and 11 bases had no gene match. This CDR3 contains 17 residues. The germline V gene has CDR1 SEHNR and CDR2 FQNEAQ (reference sequence).